The T cell receptor beta chain under discussion was sequenced for a study of blood T cell repertoires in COVID-19 (dated by TCRdb to the early 2020s). Broadly, across the study: Collaborator samples came from the United States, Italy and Spain and covered acute and convalescent phases of COVID-19. The material from the prospective study consisted of cDNA or gDNA derived from T cells, B-cell-depleted T cells, or PBMCs. The dataset comprised deeply sampled blood TCRbeta repertoires from subjects exposed to, actively infected with, or recovered from COVID-19. The repertoires were released in a freely available public database intended as a resource for research on the immune response to SARS-CoV-2. The samples were drawn from two sources: the first 160 participants of the ongoing ImmuneRACE study, and 1,000 to 1,500 subjects contributed by 6 global collaborators. Nearly every sample came with metadata listing a de-identified subject ID, COVID-19 status, age in years and sex. Where HLA class I and class II types were available, the types were taken from metadata supplied by the sample provider, not from assay-based typing.

The immunoSEQ Assay, a bias-controlled multiplex PCR, was used to amplify TCRbeta CDR3 regions from genomic DNA. The published analysis was carried out like this. Within the assay, amplification of reference gene primers was used to estimate how many nucleated cells each sample contained. Sequence reads were collapsed and filtered to measure the absolute abundance of every unique TCRbeta CDR3 rearrangement. For each sample, productive Simpson clonality was calculated by taking the square root of Simpson's diversity index across productive rearrangements. TCRdb stores this immuneACCESS table with in-frame sequences only. Part of the clones is absent; in the studies checked, under half of the shortfall reflects unresolved V genes, and no reason is known for the rest. The DNA was the basis for D and trimming; V, J and clone size are from that table. The table for this sample lists about 110,000 clones; over 70% of them were counted only once. The top ten clones comprise around 4.7% of the sample.

Comment on this clone: This clone's antigen is unknown. No quality values exist for individual bases; no much larger clone is one base distant.

Collaborating institutions collected whole blood in K2EDTA tubes following their own protocols. For TCRbeta analysis, collaborators shipped samples in one of three forms: frozen whole blood, isolated PBMCs, or DNA extracted from either of those sample types. What the work shows at the level of the full study, not this receptor alone: How much clinical and demographic metadata was included differed by source and by participant, and the metadata was provided uncurated.

The CDR3 holds 17 amino acids from the cysteine to the phenylalanine. The read is trimmed to its CDR3 DNA, 51 bases read in frame from base 1. V is pruned by 2 bases and J by 5 bases, leaving 9 bases of the junction without a gene match. Reading the germline V gene (reference sequence) gives CDR1 MNHEY and CDR2 SMNVEV. Specimen: peripheral blood. The source of this sequence is a human donor in a cohort sampled during active or convalescent COVID-19. The rearrangement joined TRBV27 to TRBJ2-1; 10 junctional bases match TRBD2. The nucleotide sequence reads as follows: TGTGCCAGCAGTTTACCCCAGGGACTAGCGAACCACAATGAGCAGTTCTTC. The resulting protein is CASSLPQGLANHNEQFF.